This TCR beta chain stems from a study of shared clonotypes between healthy human individuals. Regarding the study as a whole: In general, naive subsets displayed greater estimated richness than memory subsets did.

Germline V gives CDR1 SNHLY, CDR2 FYNNEI. The CDR3 has 15 amino acids. The ends were cut back, 1 base at V and 4 bases at J, with 11 bases in the middle. All donors qualified as healthy HIV-negative adults and had experienced no recent acute infections or vaccinations. Concerning this clone itself: What it binds is unknown.

Only in-frame clones appear in the TCRdb table, and some are missing; sequencing was by immunoSEQ multiplex PCR. Here the sample spans about 2 million clones, 90% to 95% being singletons. Sequenced material: naive CD4+ T cells sorted from blood. Subset specified: CD45RA+ positively selected. V gene TRBV2 combines with J gene TRBJ1-3, with TRBD1 as a possible D gene (6 bases). The sequence came from a man younger than 35 in good health. The CDR3 coding sequence is TGTGCCAGCAGTGAAGATACAGGGAGGGGAAACACCATATATTTT. Residues: CASSEDTGRGNTIYF.